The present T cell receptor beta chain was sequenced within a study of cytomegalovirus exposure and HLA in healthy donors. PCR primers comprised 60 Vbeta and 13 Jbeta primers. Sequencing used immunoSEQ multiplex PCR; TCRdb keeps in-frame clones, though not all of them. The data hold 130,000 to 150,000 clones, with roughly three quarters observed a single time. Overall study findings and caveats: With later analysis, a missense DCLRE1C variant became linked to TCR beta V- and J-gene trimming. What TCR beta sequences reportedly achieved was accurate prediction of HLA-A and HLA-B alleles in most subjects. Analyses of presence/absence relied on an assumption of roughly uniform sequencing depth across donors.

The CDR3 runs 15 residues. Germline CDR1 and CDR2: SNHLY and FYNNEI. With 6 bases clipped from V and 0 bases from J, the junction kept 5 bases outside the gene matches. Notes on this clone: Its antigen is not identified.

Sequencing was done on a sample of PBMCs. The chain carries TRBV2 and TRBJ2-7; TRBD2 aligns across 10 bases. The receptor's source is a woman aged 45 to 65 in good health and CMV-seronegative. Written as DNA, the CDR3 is TGTGCCAGCAGCTCCAGCGGGGGGGGCTCCTACGAGCAGTACTTC. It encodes CASSSSGGGSYEQYF.